Given below is one T cell receptor (beta chain) in context. Antigen: not known. These data belong to a study of OX40 agonist ivuxolimab in advanced cancers. The data were produced by immunoSEQ multiplex PCR, yet TCRdb's version contains in-frame clones alone and is incomplete. The sample lists tens of thousands of clones, approximately 78% seen once, with approximately 0.69% in the top ten. Germline trimming cut 7 bases from V and 2 bases from J; bases unmatched to any gene: 7. There are 16 residues in the CDR3. Germline CDR1 is SGHNT and CDR2 is YENEEA. Findings and limits, study-wide: Average numbers of expanded clones were greater in CD8+ T cells than in CD4+. Among the least clonally expanded were partial responders at 0.1-3.0 mg/kg.

Sequencing was performed on CD4+ or CD8+ T cells sorted from blood, taken in a trial of the OX40 agonist ivuxolimab. The V and J genes are TRBV11-3 and TRBJ2-3; 12 nucleotides match TRBD2. The source is an adult with an advanced solid tumor such as melanoma, head and neck, liver or kidney cancer. CDR3 nucleotides: TGTGCCAGCACCACGACTAGCGGGGGATACACAGATACGCAGTATTTT. Its translation is CASTTTSGGYTDTQYF.